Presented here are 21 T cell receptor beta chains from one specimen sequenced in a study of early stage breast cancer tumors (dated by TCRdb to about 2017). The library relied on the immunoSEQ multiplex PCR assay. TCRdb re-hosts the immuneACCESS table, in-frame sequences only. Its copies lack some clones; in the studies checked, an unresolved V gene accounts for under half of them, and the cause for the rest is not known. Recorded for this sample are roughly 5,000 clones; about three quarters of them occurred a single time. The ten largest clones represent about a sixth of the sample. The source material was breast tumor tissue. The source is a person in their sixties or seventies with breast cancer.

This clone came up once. The CDR3 region is CASSIIPPLAGWGSHNEQFF. The CDR3 DNA reads as TGTGCCAGCAGTATCATACCCCCCCTAGCGGGATGGGGTTCCCACAATGAGCAGTTCTTC. This chain joins TRBV28 and TRBJ2-1; 9 positions agree with TRBD2. The V gene end was trimmed by 5 bases and the J gene end by 5 bases; junction bases not matched to a gene: 22. The CDR3 loop spans 20 amino acids. CDR1 is MDHEN, CDR2 SYDVKM, per germline. The full variable domain, completed using reference TRBV28 and TRBJ2-1, is DVKVTQSSRYLVKRTGEKVFLECVQDMDHENMFWYRQDPGLGLRLIYFSYDVKMKEKGDIPEGYSVSREKKERFSLILESASTNQTSMYLCASSIIPPLAGWGSHNEQFFGPGTRLTVL.

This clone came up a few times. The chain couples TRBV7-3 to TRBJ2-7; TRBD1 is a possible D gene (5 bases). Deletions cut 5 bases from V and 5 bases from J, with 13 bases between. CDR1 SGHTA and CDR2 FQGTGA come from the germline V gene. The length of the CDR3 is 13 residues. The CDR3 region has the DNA TGTGCCAGCAGCCCTCAGGGATGGGACGAGCAGTACTTC. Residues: CASSPQGWDEQYF.

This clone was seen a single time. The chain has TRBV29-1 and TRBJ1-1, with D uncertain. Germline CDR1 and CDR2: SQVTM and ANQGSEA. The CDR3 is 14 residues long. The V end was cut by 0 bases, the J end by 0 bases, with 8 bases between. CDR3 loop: CSVEDGAMNTEAFF. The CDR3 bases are TGCAGCGTTGAAGATGGAGCTATGAACACTGAAGCTTTCTTT.

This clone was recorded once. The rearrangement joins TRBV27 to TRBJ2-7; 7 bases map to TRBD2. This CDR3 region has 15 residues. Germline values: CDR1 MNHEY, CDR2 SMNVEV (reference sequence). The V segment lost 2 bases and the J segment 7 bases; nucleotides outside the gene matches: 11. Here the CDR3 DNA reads TGTGCCAGCAGTTTAATGGCTAGCGGCCTTGGAGAGCAGTACTTC. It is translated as CASSLMASGLGEQYF.

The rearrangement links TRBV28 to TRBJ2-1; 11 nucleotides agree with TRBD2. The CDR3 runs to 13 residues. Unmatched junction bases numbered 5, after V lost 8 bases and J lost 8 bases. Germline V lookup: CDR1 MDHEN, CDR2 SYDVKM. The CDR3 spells CASRTSGYHEQFF. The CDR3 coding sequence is TGTGCCAGCCGGACTAGCGGGTATCATGAGCAGTTCTTC.

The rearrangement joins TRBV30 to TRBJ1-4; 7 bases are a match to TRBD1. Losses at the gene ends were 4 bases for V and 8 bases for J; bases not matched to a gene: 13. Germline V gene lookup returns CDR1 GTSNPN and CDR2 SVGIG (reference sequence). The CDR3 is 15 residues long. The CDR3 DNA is TGTGCCTGGACCGAGACAGGGAAAAGTCGAGAAAAACTGTTTTTT. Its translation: CAWTETGKSREKLFF.

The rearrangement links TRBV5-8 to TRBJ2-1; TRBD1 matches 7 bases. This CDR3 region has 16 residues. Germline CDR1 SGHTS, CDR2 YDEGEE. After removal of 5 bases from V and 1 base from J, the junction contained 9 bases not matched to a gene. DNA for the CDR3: TGTGCCAGCAGACCGACAGGGACGTTATCCTACAATGAGCAGTTCTTC. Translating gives CASRPTGTLSYNEQFF.

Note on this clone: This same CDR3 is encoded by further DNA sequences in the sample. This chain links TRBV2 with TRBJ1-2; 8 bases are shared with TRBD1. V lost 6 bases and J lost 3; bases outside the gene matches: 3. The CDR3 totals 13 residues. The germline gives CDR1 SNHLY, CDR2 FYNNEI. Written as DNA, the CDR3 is TGTGCCAGCAGCGGGGGACAGGACTATGGCTACACCTTC. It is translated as CASSGGQDYGYTF. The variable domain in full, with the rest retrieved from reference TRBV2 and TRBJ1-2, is EPEVTQTPSHQVTQMGQEVILRCVPISNHLYFYWYRQILGQKVEFLVSFYNNEISEKSEIFDDQFSVERPDGSNFTLKIRSTKLEDSAMYFCASSGGQDYGYTFGSGTRLTVV.

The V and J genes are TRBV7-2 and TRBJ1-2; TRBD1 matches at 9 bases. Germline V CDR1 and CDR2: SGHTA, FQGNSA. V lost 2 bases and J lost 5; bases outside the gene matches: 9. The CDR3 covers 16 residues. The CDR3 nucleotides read TGTGCCAGCAGCTTAAGGACAGGGGTAGGGGGGTATGGCTACACCTTC. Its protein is CASSLRTGVGGYGYTF.

The CDR3 nucleotides are TGTGCCAGCAGCCAACACCAGGGGGCTAATAATTCACCCCTCCACTTT. This translates into CASSQHQGANNSPLHF. The chain uses TRBV4-2 and TRBJ1-6; 8 nucleotides align to TRBD1. CDR3 length: 16 residues. Germline CDR1 is LGHNA and CDR2 is YNFKEQ. The V segment lost 2 bases and the J segment 5 bases; nucleotides outside the gene matches: 5.

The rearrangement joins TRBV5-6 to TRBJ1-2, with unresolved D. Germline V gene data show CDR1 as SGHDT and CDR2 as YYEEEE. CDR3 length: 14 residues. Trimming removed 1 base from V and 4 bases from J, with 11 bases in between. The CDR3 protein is CASSLIRLSYGYTF. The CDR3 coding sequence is TGTGCCAGCAGCTTGATAAGGCTCTCCTATGGCTACACCTTC.

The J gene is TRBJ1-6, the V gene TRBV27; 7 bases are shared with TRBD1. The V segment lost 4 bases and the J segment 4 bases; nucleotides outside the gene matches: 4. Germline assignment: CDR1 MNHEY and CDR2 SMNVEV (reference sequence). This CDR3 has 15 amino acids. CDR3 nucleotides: TGTGCCAGCAGTTCCGGGACAGTTTATAATTCACCCCTCCACTTT. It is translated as CASSSGTVYNSPLHF.

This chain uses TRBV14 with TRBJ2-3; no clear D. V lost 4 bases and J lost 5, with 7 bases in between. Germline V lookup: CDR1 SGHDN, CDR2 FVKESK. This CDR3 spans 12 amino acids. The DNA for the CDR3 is TGTGCCAGCAGCCCGAAGGGAGATACGCAGTATTTT. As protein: CASSPKGDTQYF.

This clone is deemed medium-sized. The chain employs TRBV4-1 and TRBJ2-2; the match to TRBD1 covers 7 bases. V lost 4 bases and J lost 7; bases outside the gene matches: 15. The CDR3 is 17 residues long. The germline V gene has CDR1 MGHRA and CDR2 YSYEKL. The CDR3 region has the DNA TGCGCCAGCAGCCTGGCCGGGACAGAACTCACCGGCGGGGAGCTGTTTTTT. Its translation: CASSLAGTELTGGELFF.

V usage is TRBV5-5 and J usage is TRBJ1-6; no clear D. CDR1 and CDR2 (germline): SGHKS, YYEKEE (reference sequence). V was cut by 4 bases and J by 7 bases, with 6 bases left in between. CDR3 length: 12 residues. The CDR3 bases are TGTGCCAGCAGCATGGGGAATTCACCCCTCCACTTT. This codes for CASSMGNSPLHF.

CDR3 sequence reads: CASSIDLAPVKDTQYF. Written as DNA, the CDR3 is TGTGCCAGTAGTATAGATCTGGCGCCGGTTAAAGATACGCAGTATTTT. The chain carries TRBV19 and TRBJ2-3; D remains ambiguous. Germline lookup yields CDR1 LNHDA and CDR2 SQIVND (reference sequence). The CDR3 is made up of 16 amino acids. V dropped 0 bases and J dropped 5 bases, with 15 bases sitting between them. The entire variable domain, with the rest obtained from reference TRBV19 and TRBJ2-3, is as follows: DGGITQSPKYLFRKEGQNVTLSCEQNLNHDAMYWYRQDPGQGLRLIYYSQIVNDFQKGDIAEGYSVSREKKESFPLTVTSAQKNPTAFYLCASSIDLAPVKDTQYFGPGTRLTVL.

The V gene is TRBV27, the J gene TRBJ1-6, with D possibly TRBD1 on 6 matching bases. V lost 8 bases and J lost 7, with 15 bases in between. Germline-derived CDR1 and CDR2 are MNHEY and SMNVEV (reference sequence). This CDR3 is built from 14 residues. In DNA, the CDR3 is TGTGCCAGCGCCTTGGCAGGGGAAAATTCACCCCTCCACTTT. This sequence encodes CASALAGENSPLHF.

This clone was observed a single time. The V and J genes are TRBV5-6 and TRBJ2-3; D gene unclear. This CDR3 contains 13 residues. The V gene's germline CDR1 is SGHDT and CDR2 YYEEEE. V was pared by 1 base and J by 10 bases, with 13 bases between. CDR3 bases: TGTGCCAGCAGCTTGAATCGTGGTTCGGCGCAGTATTTT. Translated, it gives CASSLNRGSAQYF.

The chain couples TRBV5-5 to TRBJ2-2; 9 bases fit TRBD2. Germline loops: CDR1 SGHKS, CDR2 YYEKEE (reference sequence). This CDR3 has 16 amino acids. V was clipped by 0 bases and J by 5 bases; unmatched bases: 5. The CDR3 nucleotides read TGTGCCAGCAGCTTGGGCCCTAGCGGGACAACCGGGGAGCTGTTTTTT. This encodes CASSLGPSGTTGELFF.

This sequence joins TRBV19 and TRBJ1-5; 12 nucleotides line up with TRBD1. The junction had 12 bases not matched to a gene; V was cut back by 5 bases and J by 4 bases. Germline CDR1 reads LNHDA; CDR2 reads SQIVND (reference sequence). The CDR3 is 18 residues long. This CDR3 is CASSPGTGGLVSNQPQHF. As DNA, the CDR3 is TGTGCCAGTAGTCCCGGGACAGGGGGCCTGGTGTCGAATCAGCCCCAGCATTTT.

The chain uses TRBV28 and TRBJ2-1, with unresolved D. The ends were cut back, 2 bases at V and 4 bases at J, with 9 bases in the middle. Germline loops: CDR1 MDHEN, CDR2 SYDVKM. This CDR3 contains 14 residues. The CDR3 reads CASSLLVSYNEQFF. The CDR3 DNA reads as TGTGCCAGCAGTTTACTCGTCAGTTACAATGAGCAGTTCTTC.